The entry below describes one TCR beta chain. The specificity of this receptor is unknown. Within one base of it there is no much larger clone, and no base qualities were kept. Between the V and J ends, shortened by 5 bases and 6 bases respectively, the junction contains 9 bases. The germline V gene (reference sequence) sets CDR1 to LNHDA and CDR2 to SQIVND. The CDR3 has 12 amino acids, counting the end cysteine and phenylalanine. The kept DNA is CDR3 alone, 36 bases in frame from the first base. The cohort consisted of hundreds of healthy bone marrow donors. Cohort members were all nominally healthy when sampled, although unrecorded immune exposures were likely present. The donor was CMV seronegative and was included in the group of several hundred seronegative cohort members. Each donor provided a peripheral blood sample, and peripheral blood mononuclear cells were used for TCR beta sequencing. Genomic DNA extraction from the blood cell samples was performed with the Qiagen DNeasy Blood Extraction Kit.

The sample is drawn from a study of cytomegalovirus exposure and HLA in healthy donors (dated by TCRdb to about 2017). In the study overall: According to an earlier analysis of several hundred of the donors, some 170 million T cells yielded 117 million unique TCR beta sequences and less than 300 Gb of sequence data. An early release that covered roughly 600 HLA-typed donors contained about 300 gigabases of sequencing data and 80 million or so unique TCR sequences. Of the 300 to 500 genotyped donors, 65% to 90% were placed in the genetic ancestry cluster associated with self-reported Caucasian donors. The aim of the study was to test whether cataloging public T cell receptors could identify signatures of past pathogen exposure. The study used immunosequencing to profile the T cell repertoires of several hundred subjects and linked those repertoires to cytomegalovirus serostatus. In addition to the first cohort of hundreds of subjects, a separate validation cohort of approximately 130 different subjects was used. To predict cytomegalovirus infection status, the study combined high-throughput TCR immunosequencing, statistical association of individual TCRs with disease status, and machine learning. To study patterns of TCR occurrence, a later analysis re-analyzed previously published TCR beta repertoires from 650 to 750 donors and added high-resolution HLA genotyping. In the later analysis, no new phenotypic data were used to find candidate immune exposures; instead, reliance was placed on TCR beta sequences and their occurrence across donors. An earlier analysis of approximately 640 of the donors applied high-throughput TCR beta sequencing to assess whether each TCR beta V gene segment acted as functional or pseudogenic. Donor age, sex, ethnicity and CMV serostatus were collected together with the repertoire data. Genome-wide SNP genotypes for about 55% of the roughly 670 donors were used in a later genetic analysis, which treated that subset as a discovery cohort. All discovery cohort repertoires had been generated on a single sequencing platform. HLA typing included class I and class II loci at four-digit resolution. The number of donors typed differed by locus, with about 629-630 for A, B, C, DRB1 and DQB1, 522 for DQA1, 600 to 610 for DPA1, and 450 to 480 for DPB1. Roughly five DR-DQ haplotypes were handled as single units for association and clustering, since linkage in the cohort was strong. Across about 370 genotyped donors of the cohort, an average of about 240,000 unique TCR beta nucleotide sequences per donor were sequenced, and approximately 17% of those sequences were non-productive.

The research as a whole found: A further reported finding was that TCR beta sequences accurately predicted the HLA-A and HLA-B alleles for most subjects in the first cohort. An earlier analysis of some 590 of the donors showed that most TCR beta V segments appeared in productive rearrangements either about 87% or about 30% of the time, which broadly matched IMGT annotations. A later genetic analysis reported fewer N-insertions in productive TCRs among donors in an Asian-associated ancestry cluster than the roughly 640-donor mean. Because some donors lacked HLA typing at each locus, the association tests relied only on the typed subset. The earlier analysis of 587 of the donors excluded roughly 16 rarely observed V segments, including chromosome 9 orphons, because counts were too low. Across donors, most TCR sequences were observed very rarely, whereas some public TCRs were present in many individuals. In a later genetic analysis, a missense DCLRE1C variant was associated with V-gene and J-gene trimming of TCR beta chains, and the association was replicated in an independent cohort. In a later analysis, TCR association rates were found to vary across HLA loci, with the most associated TCRs seen for DRB1 alleles and the fewest for HLA-C alleles. Correlated functional status among segregating V segments might reflect linkage disequilibrium, but an unknown experimental factor could not be ruled out. According to the authors, the approach could potentially be generalized to other disease states and immunological phenotypes. Some IMGT-functional V segments, including TRBV6-2 and TRBV6-3, could not be distinguished by the 87-base-pair reads and were therefore excluded. In a later analysis, several top co-occurrence clusters were reported to appear linked to parvovirus B19, influenza, CMV and Epstein-Barr virus. In a later analysis, HLA-associated TCR beta chains were found to be more clonally expanded and to have lower generation probabilities than equally common non-associated chains. Three of the identified cytomegalovirus-associated TCR beta chains were confirmed in vitro to be specific for cytomegalovirus antigens. Most CMV-associated TCR beta chains appeared to be HLA-restricted in a later analysis, and the HLA associations seemed to be driven largely by CMV exposure. Roughly uniform sequencing depth across donors was assumed in presence/absence analyses, although this assumption may not hold. A cluster of highly shared sequence variants was judged likely to be a technical artifact of the sequencing pipeline. When HLA alleles, especially DR and DQ, strongly co-occurred, TCR associations were difficult to assign to individual alleles. A total of fewer than 200 TCR beta chains were listed by the study as associated with cytomegalovirus. Cytomegalovirus status was reported to be diagnosed by the classifier with high specificity and sensitivity in both the original and validation cohorts. In a later analysis, some 17,000 TCR beta sequences were associated with specific HLA alleles at a false discovery rate of 0.05. Only TCR beta chains were sequenced in this cohort, and the absence of alpha or paired-chain data limited detectable features. CMV serostatus was the only immune exposure information available for the cohort.

Library preparation was by the immunoSEQ multiplex PCR assay. For the multiplex PCR, a mixture combining 60 forward primers for TCR Vbeta segments and 13 reverse primers for TCR Jbeta segments was used. The CDR3 region of rearranged TCR beta genes was amplified from genomic DNA by a multiplex PCR assay. Amplified TCR beta libraries were sequenced as 87-base-pair reads on the Illumina HiSeq System. The authors' pipeline ran thus. Across the 500 to 700 repertoires, a later analysis counted 80 million or so unique TCR beta chains, around 11 million of which were shared by at least two donors. Raw reads were error-corrected and collapsed into unique sequences by a nearest-neighbor algorithm in which closely related sequences were merged to remove PCR and sequencing errors. V, D and J gene segments were assigned by aligning CDR3 sequences to IMGT reference sequences. For a sequence to be retained, a match of at least six nucleotides to both a V gene segment and a J gene segment was required. A rearrangement was called productive if the CDR3 had no stop codons and remained in frame with V and J, and every other rearrangement was called non-productive. Following IMGT convention, CDR3 was defined as the stretch from the second conserved V-encoded cysteine to the conserved J-encoded phenylalanine. The earlier analysis of roughly 590 of the donors excluded sequences that lacked an unambiguous match to a single V gene segment. In an earlier analysis of approximately 500 of the donors, a V segment was called functional when productive rearrangements were above 56.7%, and segregating when the standard deviation between donors exceeded 5%. A statistical classification framework was developed to diagnose cytomegalovirus status using the catalog of TCR beta chain sequences. In a later analysis, TCR nucleotide sequences were compared against IMGT/GENE-DB human TR gene sequences so that V and J genes could be assigned. A later analysis assigned CDR3 sequences and most-parsimonious VDJ recombination scenarios with the TCRdist pipeline. A later analysis defined each TCR beta chain by its CDR3 amino acid sequence plus V-gene family, and excluded reads lacking a unique V-gene family. In a later analysis, approximately 590 highly shared, low-generation-probability nucleotide sequences were removed to address suspected cross-contamination and a sequencing artifact. In a later analysis, a clonal expansion index for each public chain was calculated from normalized within-repertoire ranks of inferred template counts. In a later analysis, generation probabilities were computed using a VDJ recombination model fitted to out-of-frame rearrangements, and the results were checked against IGoR. In a later analysis, TCR-TCR, TCR-HLA and TCR-CMV co-occurrence was scored with hypergeometric tests, and a repertoire-size bias correction was applied to TCR pairs. To estimate false discovery rates, a later analysis permuted the HLA or CMV assignments 20 times. In a later analysis, co-occurring TCRs were grouped using DBSCAN, and TCRdist sequence similarity was added for clustering within HLA-allele-positive subsets. For co-occurrence clustering, repertoires with fewer than 30,000 or more than 120,000 public chains were excluded, along with roughly five repertoires with anomalous nucleotide sharing. The table comes from immuneACCESS by way of TCRdb, which keeps in-frame sequences with V and J called. Part of the clones is missing from these tables; in studies checked, under half for an unresolved V gene and the rest for unknown reasons. That table gives V, J and clone size, and the DNA gave D and trimming. This sample is represented by some 100,000 clones; 60% to 85% of them were singletons. The ten largest clonotypes hold approximately 2.4% of the sample.

The V gene is TRBV19 and the J gene is TRBJ2-3, with the D segment identity uncertain. The clonotype was recovered from a female donor in good health and CMV-seronegative. Sequences were obtained from PBMCs. The sequenced DNA is TGTGCCAGTAGTTTTAGTAAGGATACGCAGTATTTT. Its translation is CASSFSKDTQYF.